Listed here are 14 T cell receptor beta chains from one sample, sequenced in a study of T-cell reconstitution after alpha-beta-depleted transplantation in children. During its preparation, the TCRbeta library received unique molecular identifiers. TCRdb analysed the PCR reads with MiXCR anew, one entry per CDR3 protein. The sample consists of 45,000 or so distinct CDR3 sequences, 50% to 55% of them appearing once. The sample in question was peripheral blood, obtained before TCRalphabeta/CD19-depleted stem cell transplant. These receptors originate from a boy less than two years old with SCID, due to receive a stem cell transplant.

Comment on this clonotype: Possible read error: a much larger clone is one base away. The rearrangement links TRBV7-9 to TRBJ2-5; D unresolved. This CDR3 has 13 amino acids. The germline CDR1 and CDR2 sequences are SEHNR and FQNEAQ (reference sequence). Here the CDR3 DNA reads TGTTCCAGCAGCCAACCCTCGGAGGAGACCCAGTACTTC. This gives the protein CSSSQPSEETQYF.

This clonotype appeared a few times. V and J are TRBV6-1 and TRBJ1-2, with 8 bases that match TRBD1. Germline V CDR1 and CDR2: MNHNS, SASEGT. The V gene end was trimmed by 5 bases and the J gene end by 0 bases; junction bases not matched to a gene: 11. This CDR3 has 17 residues. CDR3: CASSPWTGLSSNYGYTF. As DNA, the CDR3 is TGTGCCAGCAGTCCTTGGACAGGGCTCTCATCTAACTATGGCTACACCTTC.

V and J are TRBV7-6 and TRBJ2-7, with D tentatively TRBD1 or TRBD2 (5 bases each). Trimming shortened V by 3 bases and J by 5 bases, and 20 bases separated the two germline ends. This CDR3 spans 16 amino acids. CDR1 and CDR2 (germline): SGHVS, FNYEAQ. The CDR3 nucleotides read TGTGCCAGCAGCTTGGGTTTCTTACGGGACGGGGACGAGCAGTACTTC. This encodes CASSLGFLRDGDEQYF.

This clonotype was recorded many times. This rearrangement joins TRBV6-6 to TRBJ2-3, with D tentatively TRBD2 (5 bases). This CDR3 has 14 amino acids. The V gene's germline CDR1 is MNHNY and CDR2 SVGAGI (reference sequence). Trimming pared 0 bases from V and 4 bases from J, leaving 8 bases between. The DNA of the CDR3 is TGTGCCAGCAGTTACTCCGGGGAAGCAGATACGCAGTATTTT. This codes for CASSYSGEADTQYF.

The rearrangement links TRBV7-6 to TRBJ2-5, with TRBD2 identical over 11 bases. CDR1 is SGHVS, CDR2 FNYEAQ, per germline. The CDR3 covers 15 residues. J lost 1 base, V lost 5 bases, and 3 bases had no gene match. The CDR3, as DNA: TGTGCCAGCAGCCCGGGACTAGCGGCCCAAGAGACCCAGTACTTC. Translation gives CASSPGLAAQETQYF.

The chain has TRBV4-3 and TRBJ2-5; TRBD2 agrees at 15 bases. The V gene's germline CDR1 is LGHNA and CDR2 YSLEER. The junction had 3 bases not matched to a gene; V was cut back by 0 bases and J by 1 base. The CDR3 length is 18 residues. The CDR3 DNA reads as TGCGCCAGCAGCCAAGAGGGACTAGCGGGGGGATTCCAAGAGACCCAGTACTTC. Protein product: CASSQEGLAGGFQETQYF.

The V call is TRBV6-2 or TRBV6-3, the J call TRBJ2-3; 9 bases fit TRBD1. Germline-derived CDR1 and CDR2 are MNHEY and SVGEGT. Losses at the gene ends were 7 bases for V and 3 bases for J; bases not matched to a gene: 11. The CDR3 spans 16 residues. CDR3 in amino acids: CASTRLSTGGTDTQYF. As DNA, the CDR3 is TGTGCCAGCACCCGCTTATCGACAGGGGGAACAGATACGCAGTATTTT.

V is TRBV9 and J is TRBJ2-5; TRBD1 matches at 9 bases. Germline V gene sequence: CDR1 SGDLS, CDR2 YYNGEE. V dropped 4 bases and J dropped 5; count of bases not matched to a gene: 9. The CDR3 spans 15 residues. The CDR3 bases are TGTGCCAGCAGCCCAGGGACAGGGTGGGTGGAGACCCAGTACTTC. It translates to CASSPGTGWVETQYF.

This clonotype has only a few counts. J is TRBJ2-3 and V is TRBV24-1; D is possibly TRBD2 (5 bases). This CDR3 region has 15 residues. Germline loops: CDR1 KGHDR, CDR2 SFDVKD. Between the trimmed V and J ends, which lost 3 bases and 3 bases, there was a span of 12 bases. Written as DNA, the CDR3 is TGTGCCACCAGTGATCATGGACTCCAAACAGATACGCAGTATTTT. Translation: CATSDHGLQTDTQYF.

The chain joins TRBV12-3 or TRBV12-4 to TRBJ1-2, with TRBD1 identical over 7 bases. There are 11 residues in the CDR3. Trimming cost V 7 bases and J 8 bases; bases outside gene matches: 4. The CDR3 protein is CASTQGGGYTF. Here the CDR3 DNA reads TGTGCCAGCACGCAGGGGGGCGGCTACACCTTC.

This clonotype was observed a few times. The gene calls are TRBV20-1 and TRBJ2-3; 12 positions match TRBD2. The CDR3 contains 18 residues. V trimming: 3 bases; J trimming: 0 bases; junction bases outside the gene matches: 10. Germline loops: CDR1 DFQATT, CDR2 SNEGSKA (reference sequence). CDR3 amino acids: CSASVASGGVFSTDTQYF. DNA of the CDR3: TGCAGTGCTAGTGTTGCTAGCGGGGGGGTTTTTAGCACAGATACGCAGTATTTT.

The chain carries TRBV12-3 or TRBV12-4 and TRBJ2-2; 9 bases align to TRBD1. The junction had 9 bases not matched to a gene; V was cut back by 7 bases and J by 6 bases. The CDR3 length is 15 residues. CDR3 sequence: CASKWTGDRSGELFF. The CDR3, as DNA: TGTGCCAGCAAGTGGACAGGGGATCGTTCCGGGGAGCTGTTTTTT.

This clonotype turned up a few times. This chain uses TRBV6-1 with TRBJ1-5; the match to TRBD1 covers 8 bases. The length of the CDR3 is 14 residues. Germline V gene sequence: CDR1 MNHNS, CDR2 SASEGT. The trim removed 8 bases at V and 5 bases at J, leaving 8 bases unmatched. CDR3 in amino acids: CASWRAGGDQPQHF. The CDR3 coding sequence is TGTGCCAGCTGGAGGGCAGGGGGCGATCAGCCCCAGCATTTT.

The V and J genes are TRBV12-3 or TRBV12-4 and TRBJ1-1; 7 nucleotides match TRBD1. The CDR3 consists of 13 residues. V gave up 1 base and J gave up 13 bases; unmatched junction bases: 9. The CDR3 loop is CASSLEAGGAGFF. DNA for the CDR3: TGTGCCAGCAGTTTAGAGGCAGGGGGGGCAGGTTTCTTT.